Below are 32 T cell receptor beta chains sequenced from a single sample in a study of T cell responses to AZD1222 COVID-19 vaccine. Here immunoSEQ multiplex PCR was the method, and the copy in TCRdb shows in-frame clones only, minus some. The sample yields 90,000 to 120,000 clones, about 90% seen once. The material sequenced was peripheral blood, taken on day 0 of AZD1222 vaccination. These receptors were obtained from an adult in good health.

In this sample, this clone turned up a few times. Other nucleotide sequences in the sample specify the same CDR3. The chain combines TRBV29-1 with TRBJ1-5; possibly TRBD1 for D (5 bases). Germline V gene lookup returns CDR1 SQVTM and CDR2 ANQGSEA. The CDR3 totals 12 residues. Trimming took off 4 bases at V and 5 bases at J, with 9 bases between the two ends. CDR3 sequence reads: CSVGQLDQPQHF. CDR3 nucleotides: TGCAGCGTTGGACAGCTGGATCAGCCCCAGCATTTT. Looking up the rest from reference TRBV29-1 and TRBJ1-5 gives the full variable domain: SAVISQKPSRDICQRGTSLTIQCQVDSQVTMMFWYRQQPGQSLTLIATANQGSEATYESGFVIDKFPISRPNLTFSTLTVSNMSPEDSSIYLCSVGQLDQPQHFGDGTRLSIL.

This clone was seen just once. The V and J genes are TRBV27 and TRBJ2-6; D unresolved. The CDR3 is made up of 18 amino acids. Germline V gives CDR1 MNHEY, CDR2 SMNVEV (reference sequence). Trimming removed 2 bases from V and 0 bases from J, with 14 bases in between. The CDR3 nucleotides are TGTGCCAGCAGTTTAGTTCCCGTGTGGGACTCTGGGGCCAACGTCCTGACTTTC. It encodes CASSLVPVWDSGANVLTF.

This rearrangement joins TRBV5-6 to TRBJ1-1, with D uncertain. V lost 0 bases to trimming and J lost 8 bases, with 8 bases between them. The CDR3 is made up of 12 amino acids. Per germline, CDR1 SGHDT and CDR2 YYEEEE. The CDR3 nucleotides are TGTGCCAGCAGCTTGGCCGGCGGGGAAGCTTTCTTT. It translates to CASSLAGGEAFF.

The V call is TRBV6-6, the J call TRBJ2-7; TRBD1 matches at 7 bases. The V gene end was trimmed by 5 bases and the J gene end by 3 bases; junction bases not matched to a gene: 7. The CDR3 extends over 14 amino acids. In germline, CDR1 is MNHNY, CDR2 SVGAGI (reference sequence). The CDR3, as DNA: TGTGCCAGCAGTCCAGGACAGGTCTTCTACGAGCAGTACTTC. Protein: CASSPGQVFYEQYF.

The chain carries TRBV5-6 and TRBJ1-5, with D unresolved. V lost 0 bases, J lost 5 bases, and 9 bases lay in between. CDR1 is SGHDT, CDR2 YYEEEE, per germline. The CDR3 sequence is 14 residues long. The DNA of the CDR3 is TGTGCCAGCAGCTTGGGGACGCTGGATCAGCCCCAGCATTTT. This translates into CASSLGTLDQPQHF.

The rearrangement joins TRBV6-2 or TRBV6-3 to TRBJ2-2, with D uncertain. The CDR3 is made up of 15 amino acids. Trimming took 4 bases from V and 4 from J, leaving 13 bases between them. Germline CDR1 MNHEY, CDR2 SVGEGT. CDR3 loop: CASSFSGGSTGELFF. CDR3 DNA: TGTGCCAGCAGTTTTTCTGGCGGAAGCACCGGGGAGCTGTTTTTT.

The genes are TRBV28 and TRBJ1-5; 9 bases map to TRBD1. CDR1 MDHEN and CDR2 SYDVKM come from the germline V gene. The CDR3 extends over 14 amino acids. With 7 bases clipped from V and 5 bases from J, the junction kept 6 bases outside the gene matches. The CDR3 is CASKTGGSDQPQHF. CDR3 DNA: TGTGCCAGCAAAACAGGGGGCTCCGATCAGCCCCAGCATTTT.

This sequence joins TRBV6-2 or TRBV6-3 and TRBJ1-2, with 12 bases fitting TRBD1. Per the germline V gene, CDR1 is MNHEY and CDR2 is SVGEGT. This CDR3 comprises 15 residues. V lost 2 bases to trimming and J lost 7 bases; unmatched junction nucleotides: 5. DNA for the CDR3: TGTGCCAGCAGTTACGGGACAGGGGGCTTCAGTGGCTACACCTTC. This sequence encodes CASSYGTGGFSGYTF.

This clone was recorded once. The J gene is TRBJ1-4, the V gene TRBV19; TRBD1 matches 8 bases. Trimming cost V 1 base and J 8 bases; bases outside gene matches: 12. This CDR3 has 17 amino acids. The germline CDR1 and CDR2 sequences are LNHDA and SQIVND (reference sequence). CDR3 coding DNA: TGTGCCAGTAGTATAGGGACAGGGATAGCCATCGACGAAAAACTGTTTTTT. It codes for CASSIGTGIAIDEKLFF.

The V gene is TRBV4-3, the J gene TRBJ2-3, with 7 positions matching TRBD2. In germline, CDR1 is LGHNA, CDR2 YSLEER. CDR3 size: 16 residues. V lost 0 bases and J lost 3; bases outside the gene matches: 6. CDR3 loop: CASSQELGLDTDTQYF. The CDR3 coding sequence is TGCGCCAGCAGCCAAGAGCTAGGACTAGATACAGATACGCAGTATTTT.

The V and J genes are TRBV6-5 and TRBJ1-6; D call uncertain. Trimming stripped 7 bases from V and 10 bases from J, with 14 bases between. This CDR3 has 13 amino acids. CDR1 and CDR2 (germline): MNHEY, SVGAGI. DNA for the CDR3: TGTGCCAGCAACCCGAGGGTCAACTCACCCCTCCACTTT. It encodes CASNPRVNSPLHF.

The chain carries TRBV6-5 and TRBJ1-2; no firm D call. V was shortened by 6 bases and J by 8 bases, with 19 bases between the two germline ends. The CDR3 runs 14 residues. CDR1 MNHEY and CDR2 SVGAGI come from the germline V gene. This chain's CDR3 is CASRRQSRAGGYTF. Here the CDR3 DNA reads TGTGCCAGCAGAAGGCAAAGCCGGGCGGGCGGCTACACCTTC.

The rearrangement links TRBV21-1 to TRBJ1-1. TRBV21-1 corresponds to a pseudogene. This CDR3 has 15 amino acids. CDR3 loop: CASSKDQDSNTEAFF. The CDR3 DNA is TGTGCCAGCAGCAAAGACCAGGACTCGAACACTGAAGCTTTCTTT.

This sequence joins TRBV4-1 and TRBJ1-3, with D possibly being TRBD1 (5 bases). The CDR3 is 17 amino acids. Per the germline V gene, CDR1 is MGHRA and CDR2 is YSYEKL. The germline V and J ends were trimmed by 3 bases and 4 bases, with 19 bases remaining between them. CDR3 protein: CASSQGQADWVGNTIYF. In DNA, the CDR3 is TGCGCCAGCAGCCAGGGGCAGGCAGACTGGGTAGGAAACACCATATATTTT.

The chain combines TRBV24-1 with TRBJ2-2; possibly TRBD1 or TRBD2 for D (5 bases each). Trimming took 7 bases from V and 6 from J, leaving 14 bases between them. Looked up from germline, CDR1 is KGHDR and CDR2 is SFDVKD. CDR3 length: 14 amino acids. CDR3 DNA: TGTGCCACCAGCGACGGTGGGGGTGCCGGGGAGCTGTTTTTT. It encodes CATSDGGGAGELFF.

The rearrangement links TRBV19 to TRBJ2-5, with 8 bases lining up with TRBD1. Germline assignment: CDR1 LNHDA and CDR2 SQIVND (reference sequence). V dropped 2 bases and J dropped 5; count of bases not matched to a gene: 4. There are 14 residues in the CDR3. CDR3 bases: TGTGCCAGTAGTATATCCAGGGGGCTGGAGACCCAGTACTTC. Its translation: CASSISRGLETQYF.

The rearrangement uses TRBV7-2 and TRBJ2-6; 9 nucleotides match TRBD1. Trimming at V came to 1 base and at J to 2 bases, leaving 6 bases not matched to a gene. Germline V CDR1 and CDR2: SGHTA, FQGNSA. CDR3 length: 18 amino acids. This chain's CDR3 is CASSLDVGQGTGANVLTF. The DNA for the CDR3 is TGTGCCAGCAGCTTAGATGTCGGACAGGGGACTGGGGCCAACGTCCTGACTTTC.

V usage is TRBV6-5 and J usage is TRBJ2-1, with D tentatively TRBD2 (6 bases). This CDR3 is built from 16 residues. Trimming left V 0 bases short and J 5 bases short, with 14 bases between. Germline V gene lookup returns CDR1 MNHEY and CDR2 SVGAGI. CDR3 residues: CASSYSGGRMDNEQFF. The DNA of the CDR3 is TGTGCCAGCAGTTACTCGGGAGGCCGAATGGACAATGAGCAGTTCTTC.

V usage is TRBV5-1 and J usage is TRBJ2-7, with 7 bases identical to TRBD1. Germline CDR1 and CDR2: SGHRS and YFSETQ. This CDR3 is built from 15 residues. The junction had 11 bases not matched to a gene; V was cut back by 5 bases and J by 3 bases. The CDR3 bases are TGCGCCAGCAGTTCTACTCCGGGACAGAGCTACGAGCAGTACTTC. The encoded protein is CASSSTPGQSYEQYF.

This chain joins TRBV6-5 and TRBJ1-1; 8 positions agree with TRBD1. The CDR3 is made up of 16 amino acids. Germline CDR1 and CDR2: MNHEY and SVGAGI. J gave up 0 bases and V 0 bases, and 3 bases lay outside the gene matches. In DNA form, the CDR3 reads TGTGCCAGCAGTTACTCGACGACAGGGGTGAACACTGAAGCTTTCTTT. Translated, it gives CASSYSTTGVNTEAFF.

The V gene is TRBV6-2 or TRBV6-3, the J gene TRBJ1-2, with D maybe TRBD1 (5 bases). The CDR3 has 15 amino acids. Germline values: CDR1 MNHEY, CDR2 SVGEGT. The V gene lost 0 bases and the J gene lost 6 bases, with 14 bases spanning the gap. As DNA, the CDR3 is TGTGCCAGCAGTTACTCGTCCAGGGTTCTGCATGGCTACACCTTC. This translates into CASSYSSRVLHGYTF.

The chain is built from TRBV4-3 and TRBJ2-5, with D possibly being TRBD2 (6 bases). Germline CDR1 reads LGHNA; CDR2 reads YSLEER. The CDR3 sequence is 15 residues long. Trimming removed 2 bases from V and 1 base from J, with 11 bases in between. CDR3 residues: CASSQTLGGQETQYF. The CDR3, as DNA: TGCGCCAGCAGCCAAACCCTCGGGGGCCAAGAGACCCAGTACTTC.

This clone has only one observation. V gene TRBV7-2 combines with J gene TRBJ1-1; no firm D call. V lost 4 bases to trimming and J lost 3 bases, with 6 bases between them. This CDR3 is 12 amino acids long. CDR1 is SGHTA and CDR2 is FQGNSA in the germline V gene. As DNA, the CDR3 is TGTGCCAGCAGCTATGATTACACTGAAGCTTTCTTT. It is translated as CASSYDYTEAFF.

The V gene is TRBV5-1, the J gene TRBJ1-6, with a tentative D call TRBD1 (5 bases). Germline V lookup: CDR1 SGHRS, CDR2 YFSETQ. Trimming took off 4 bases at V and 7 bases at J, with 12 bases between the two ends. CDR3 length equals 14 residues. CDR3 residues: CASSPGTPNSPLHF. In DNA form, the CDR3 reads TGCGCCAGCAGCCCCGGGACCCCGAATTCACCCCTCCACTTT. Combining the CDR3 with reference TRBV5-1 and TRBJ1-6 gives the whole variable domain KAGVTQTPRYLIKTRGQQVTLSCSPISGHRSVSWYQQTPGQGLQFLFEYFSETQRNKGNFPGRFSGRQFSNSRSEMNVSTLELGDSALYLCASSPGTPNSPLHFGNGTRLTVT.

The gene calls are TRBV6-6 and TRBJ2-5, with 11 bases lining up with TRBD1. Germline trimming cut 6 bases from V and 4 bases from J; bases unmatched to any gene: 10. Looked up from germline, CDR1 is MNHNY and CDR2 is SVGAGI (reference sequence). The CDR3 length is 16 residues. CDR3 nucleotide sequence: TGTGCCAGCAGACCCGCGGACAGGGGGCGAGGAGAGACCCAGTACTTC. Protein product: CASRPADRGRGETQYF.

In this sample, this clone turned up once. J is TRBJ1-1 and V is TRBV5-6; no reliable D call. The CDR3 spans 14 residues. Looked up from germline, CDR1 is SGHDT and CDR2 is YYEEEE. V gave up 1 base and J gave up 9 bases, with 16 bases separating them. The DNA of the CDR3 is TGTGCCAGCAGCTTGTTGTTGTTTTCGGGGAAAGCTTTCTTT. It specifies CASSLLLFSGKAFF.

This sequence joins TRBV7-9 and TRBJ1-1, with a weak D call TRBD1 (5 bases). Trimming stripped 3 bases from V and 13 bases from J, with 21 bases between. Germline loops: CDR1 SEHNR, CDR2 FQNEAQ (reference sequence). The CDR3 runs 14 residues. CDR3 bases: TGTGCCAGCAGCTTGAGTATCCCGGACACGGGACGTTTCTTT. Protein sequence: CASSLSIPDTGRFF.

The chain is built from TRBV7-9 and TRBJ2-7; D is perhaps TRBD1 (6 bases). Germline V lookup: CDR1 SEHNR, CDR2 FQNEAQ (reference sequence). The CDR3 length is 12 residues. The V gene lost 8 bases and the J gene lost 4 bases, with 12 bases spanning the gap. CDR3 protein: CASGGQTYEQYF. CDR3 DNA: TGTGCCAGCGGAGGACAGACATACGAGCAGTACTTC. Drawing the rest from reference TRBV7-9 and TRBJ2-7, the complete variable domain is DTGVSQNPRHKITKRGQNVTFRCDPISEHNRLYWYRQTLGQGPEFLTYFQNEAQLEKSRLLSDRFSAERPKGSFSTLEIQRTEQGDSAMYLCASGGQTYEQYFGPGTRLTVT.

CDR3 DNA sequence: TGTGCCAGCAGCCTCGGGACAGTTTACGACAATGAGCAGTTCTTC. Protein: CASSLGTVYDNEQFF. The J gene is TRBJ2-1, the V gene TRBV3-1 (or the pseudogene TRBV3-2), with 7 bases lining up with TRBD1. Germline V lookup: CDR1 LGHDT, CDR2 YNNKEL (reference sequence). The CDR3 sequence is 15 residues long. J lost 5 bases, V lost 4 bases, and 8 bases had no gene match.

This chain links TRBV19 with TRBJ2-7; 7 bases are shared with TRBD1. Germline CDR1 LNHDA, CDR2 SQIVND (reference sequence). V trimming: 7 bases; J trimming: 3 bases; junction bases outside the gene matches: 9. The CDR3 is 14 residues long. The chain's CDR3 is CASTPTGVDYEQYF. The CDR3 coding sequence is TGTGCCAGTACCCCAACAGGGGTGGACTACGAGCAGTACTTC.

The table lists this clone with a count of one. The chain carries TRBV6-5 and TRBJ1-1; 8 bases fit TRBD1. V lost 6 bases, J lost 1 base, and 4 bases stayed unmatched. The CDR3 sequence is 14 residues long. Germline CDR1 is MNHEY and CDR2 is SVGAGI. CDR3 nucleotides: TGTGCCAGCAGGGACAGGGTTCGGAACACTGAAGCTTTCTTT. It yields the protein CASRDRVRNTEAFF.

The V call is TRBV7-2, the J call TRBJ2-1; D may be TRBD2 (6 bases). V was pared by 4 bases and J by 4 bases, with 8 bases between. The germline CDR1 and CDR2 sequences are SGHTA and FQGNSA. The CDR3 has 13 residues. CDR3 DNA: TGTGCCAGCAGCTACGGGAGATACAATGAGCAGTTCTTC. It yields the protein CASSYGRYNEQFF.